The source of this TCR beta chain is a study of blood T cell repertoires in COVID-19. Study-level background: COVID-19 samples from acute and convalescent phases originated in the United States, Italy and Spain. Nucleic acid was either cDNA or gDNA, and it came from T cells, B-cell-depleted T cells, or PBMCs.

Cohort allocation depended upon clinical history that participants reported. Original methodology: Amplification from reference gene primers served as the basis for estimated nucleated cell counts. The protocol was immunoSEQ multiplex PCR, while the TCRdb copy is restricted to in-frame clones and leaves out a portion. The D gene and trimming were derived from the DNA, and the V and J assignments and clone size from that table. The profile shows a few hundred thousand clones, around nine tenths of them singletons. This CDR3 comprises 14 residues. In germline, CDR1 is MNHEY, CDR2 SVGAGI. The V segment lost 7 bases and the J segment 4 bases; nucleotides outside the gene matches: 7.

The chain combines TRBV6-5 with TRBJ1-3; 7 nucleotides match TRBD1. This TCR was sampled from a woman aged 50 to 65 who had recovered from COVID-19. What was sequenced was PBMCs or T cells enriched from blood (not recorded which). CDR3 nucleotides: TGTGCCAGCACAGAGACAGGGAGAGGAAACACCATATATTTT. It is translated as CASTETGRGNTIYF.